The 29 T cell receptor beta chains reported below all come from one sample, sequenced in a study of human T cells and chemical hapten exposure. TCRdb reprocessed the RACE reads via MiXCR and lists one record per CDR3 protein. The sample records about 380,000 distinct CDR3 sequences, about 4.4% being singletons. The time point was: patch test 1, 2 weeks after DPC sensitization. As for treatment: therapeutic diphenylcyclopropenone sensitization with weekly scalp DPC. This sample comprised whole blood, obtained in connection with sensitization to the hapten diphenylcyclopropenone (DPC). The receptor set was obtained from a woman aged 45-65 years with alopecia areata. Some clones in this sample may be carry-over from other donors' samples.

In its sample, this clonotype was seen many times. This chain joins TRBV7-8 and TRBJ2-7; D gene ambiguous. This CDR3 has 15 amino acids. Trimming removed 5 bases at V and 2 bases at J, with 16 bases between. Per germline, CDR1 SGHVS and CDR2 FQNEAQ. The CDR3 region is CASSASVGITYEQYF. The CDR3 nucleotides read TGTGCCAGCAGCGCGTCCGTGGGGATAACCTACGAGCAGTACTTC.

This chain uses TRBV29-1 with TRBJ2-6; tentatively, D is TRBD2 (6 bases). The CDR3 is made up of 16 amino acids. Trimming cost V 1 base and J 0 bases, with 10 bases left between them. Per the germline V gene, CDR1 is SQVTM and CDR2 is ANQGSEA. The CDR3 DNA reads as TGCAGCGTTGAAGCGGAGGGGAGCTCTGGGGCCAACGTCCTGACTTTC. It yields the protein CSVEAEGSSGANVLTF. The complete variable domain, with remaining parts taken from reference TRBV29-1 and TRBJ2-6, reads SAVISQKPSRDICQRGTSLTIQCQVDSQVTMMFWYRQQPGQSLTLIATANQGSEATYESGFVIDKFPISRPNLTFSTLTVSNMSPEDSSIYLCSVEAEGSSGANVLTFGAGSRLTVL.

This clonotype has a count of ten or more. The V and J genes are TRBV12-3 or TRBV12-4 and TRBJ1-3, with D maybe TRBD1 (5 bases). The length of the CDR3 is 13 residues. V shed 11 bases and J shed 0 bases, with 11 bases lying between them. The CDR3 nucleotides are TGTGCCGGGGCAAGGCTCTCTGGAAACACCATATATTTT. Translating gives CAGARLSGNTIYF.

At least ten counts were recorded for this clonotype. V is TRBV28 and J is TRBJ1-6; 7 bases are a match to TRBD1. Losses at the gene ends were 5 bases for V and 5 bases for J; bases not matched to a gene: 9. The CDR3 has 16 residues. Germline CDR1 MDHEN, CDR2 SYDVKM. The CDR3 region is CASSVLGQPNNSPLHF. The CDR3 DNA follows: TGTGCCAGCAGTGTTCTGGGACAGCCGAATAATTCACCCCTCCACTTT. The full variable domain, rest sourced from reference TRBV28 and TRBJ1-6, is DVKVTQSSRYLVKRTGEKVFLECVQDMDHENMFWYRQDPGLGLRLIYFSYDVKMKEKGDIPEGYSVSREKKERFSLILESASTNQTSMYLCASSVLGQPNNSPLHFGNGTRLTVT.

This clonotype occurred many times. The rearrangement joins TRBV7-2 to TRBJ2-3; no clear D. The germline gives CDR1 SGHTA, CDR2 FQGNSA. Trimming stripped 5 bases from V and 1 base from J, with 13 bases between. This CDR3 comprises 15 residues. CDR3 protein: CASSRFAGRTDTQYF. The CDR3 DNA sequence: TGTGCCAGCAGCCGTTTCGCTGGGCGCACAGATACGCAGTATTTT.

The V gene is TRBV29-1, the J gene TRBJ1-1, with 7 nucleotides matching TRBD1. The J segment lost 0 bases and the V segment lost 7 bases, leaving 8 bases of the junction unmatched. Germline CDR1 SQVTM, CDR2 ANQGSEA. This CDR3 region has 14 residues. The CDR3 region is CSGSRQGVNTEAFF. CDR3 coding DNA: TGCAGCGGGTCACGACAGGGAGTGAACACTGAAGCTTTCTTT.

The CDR3 DNA is TGTGCCAGCAGTTTAGAGGGGATATCACACGAGCAGTACTTC. It specifies CASSLEGISHEQYF. J is TRBJ2-7 and V is TRBV27; D may correspond to TRBD1 or TRBD2 (5 bases each). The CDR3 sequence is 14 residues long. The V gene's germline CDR1 is MNHEY and CDR2 SMNVEV (reference sequence). Between the trimmed V and J ends, which lost 2 bases and 5 bases, there was a span of 13 bases.

This clonotype was detected only a few times. The chain joins TRBV28 to TRBJ2-1, with 9 bases that match TRBD1. Looked up from germline, CDR1 is MDHEN and CDR2 is SYDVKM. The CDR3 sequence is 14 residues long. V shed 8 bases and J 6 bases; nucleotides not matched to a gene: 8. CDR3 protein: CASADRGRPNEQFF. The CDR3 nucleotides are TGTGCCAGCGCGGACAGGGGACGGCCCAATGAGCAGTTCTTC.

There are many counts of this clonotype. For the CDR3, the DNA is TGTGCCAGCAGTTCCCCAGATACGCAGTATTTT. As protein: CASSSPDTQYF. V gene TRBV28 combines with J gene TRBJ2-3, with D unresolved. Trimming stripped 4 bases from V and 4 bases from J, with 3 bases between. This CDR3 has 11 amino acids. The germline gives CDR1 MDHEN, CDR2 SYDVKM. Together with reference TRBV28 and TRBJ2-3, the CDR3 gives the full variable domain: DVKVTQSSRYLVKRTGEKVFLECVQDMDHENMFWYRQDPGLGLRLIYFSYDVKMKEKGDIPEGYSVSREKKERFSLILESASTNQTSMYLCASSSPDTQYFGPGTRLTVL.

Many counts were recorded for this clonotype. This sequence joins TRBV29-1 and TRBJ1-1, with D maybe TRBD1 (5 bases). V lost 3 bases and J lost 6, with 11 bases in between. CDR3 length: 12 amino acids. Germline CDR1 is SQVTM and CDR2 is ANQGSEA. The chain's CDR3 is CSVDPGRSEAFF. DNA for the CDR3: TGCAGCGTTGATCCAGGGCGGTCTGAAGCTTTCTTT.

In its sample, this clonotype was seen many times. This chain links TRBV6-5 with TRBJ2-3; D may be TRBD2 (6 bases). The CDR3 has 15 residues. The germline V gene has CDR1 MNHEY and CDR2 SVGAGI. Trimming left V 5 bases short and J 0 bases short, with 12 bases between. The CDR3: CASSPTSPSTDTQYF. The CDR3 nucleotides are TGTGCCAGCAGTCCCACTAGCCCTAGCACAGATACGCAGTATTTT.

In this sample, this clonotype turned up many times. This chain joins TRBV23-1 and TRBJ2-7; D is unresolved. TRBV23-1 is an ORF; its function is uncertain. V was shortened by 8 bases and J by 5 bases, with 10 bases between the two germline ends. The CDR3 is made up of 11 amino acids. The CDR3 loop is CASHEVHEQYF. The CDR3 DNA follows: TGCGCCAGCCACGAGGTCCACGAGCAGTACTTC.

The V gene is TRBV7-9, the J gene TRBJ1-1; 9 bases are a match to TRBD1. The germline V gene encodes CDR1 SEHNR and CDR2 FQNEAQ (reference sequence). J lost 1 base, V lost 1 base, and 4 bases had no gene match. The length of the CDR3 is 16 residues. The CDR3 DNA reads as TGTGCCAGCAGCTTAGGGACAGGGGTAGGGAACACTGAAGCTTTCTTT. This encodes CASSLGTGVGNTEAFF.

This clonotype was counted only a few times. The chain carries TRBV7-2 and TRBJ2-7, with 8 bases matching TRBD1. The CDR3 runs to 15 residues. Germline CDR1 is SGHTA and CDR2 is FQGNSA. V was clipped by 6 bases and J by 6 bases; unmatched bases: 13. The CDR3 DNA is TGTGCCAGCAGTCGGACCGGGACAGGCGTCGGCGAGCAGTACTTC. Translation: CASSRTGTGVGEQYF.

The V and J genes are TRBV20-1 and TRBJ2-5; a possible D gene is TRBD2 (5 bases). V dropped 3 bases and J dropped 4 bases, with 9 bases sitting between them. Per germline, CDR1 DFQATT and CDR2 SNEGSKA (reference sequence). There are 12 residues in the CDR3. The CDR3 DNA sequence: TGCAGTGCTAGGAGGGAAGGAGAGACCCAGTACTTC. Its protein product is CSARREGETQYF.

The chain is built from TRBV4-3 and TRBJ2-2, with a tentative D call TRBD1 (5 bases). The CDR3 length is 15 residues. V lost 1 base, J lost 4 bases, and 10 bases lay in between. Germline V gene sequence: CDR1 LGHNA, CDR2 YSLEER. Written as DNA, the CDR3 is TGCGCCAGCAGCCAAGCAACAGGTTCCACCGGGGAGCTGTTTTTT. Its protein product is CASSQATGSTGELFF.

This clonotype was seen at least ten times. The genes are TRBV12-3 or TRBV12-4 and TRBJ1-2; D is undetermined. The V end was cut by 2 bases, the J end by 4 bases, with 11 bases between. This CDR3 is built from 14 residues. CDR3 DNA sequence: TGTGCCAGCAGTTTATCACCCTGGCGCTATGGCTACACCTTC. Translating it yields CASSLSPWRYGYTF.

The rearrangement joins TRBV6-5 to TRBJ1-6; no clear D. V shed 0 bases and J shed 0 bases, with 15 bases lying between them. The CDR3 is 19 amino acids. Germline lookup yields CDR1 MNHEY and CDR2 SVGAGI. CDR3 amino acids: CASSYSGPGESSYNSPLHF. The CDR3 nucleotides read TGTGCCAGCAGTTACTCTGGGCCTGGTGAGAGCTCCTATAATTCACCCCTCCACTTT.

The sample holds a few counts of this clonotype. The CDR3 region is CASRSRGEVNTEAFF. CDR3 coding DNA: TGTGCCAGCAGGAGTAGGGGTGAAGTTAACACTGAAGCTTTCTTT. The rearrangement joins TRBV6-5 to TRBJ1-1, with a possible D match to TRBD1 (5 bases). The length of the CDR3 is 15 residues. Germline V gives CDR1 MNHEY, CDR2 SVGAGI. V was pared by 6 bases and J by 2 bases, with 16 bases between.

The rearrangement links TRBV11-2 to TRBJ2-1, with D perhaps matching TRBD2 (7 bases). Between the trimmed V and J ends, which lost 7 bases and 5 bases, there was a span of 21 bases. The germline V gene has CDR1 SGHAT and CDR2 FQNNGV. There are 16 residues in the CDR3. The CDR3 reads CASTPMEGGLHNEQFF. The CDR3 DNA reads TGTGCCAGCACCCCAATGGAGGGGGGGTTACACAATGAGCAGTTCTTC.

The chain links TRBV7-9 to TRBJ1-2; a possible D gene is TRBD1 (6 bases). The CDR3 runs to 14 residues. V lost 1 base to trimming and J lost 4 bases, with 10 bases between them. The germline V gene encodes CDR1 SEHNR and CDR2 FQNEAQ (reference sequence). In nucleotides, the CDR3 is TGTGCCAGCAGCTTAGGGGACAATGGCTATGGCTACACCTTC. This encodes CASSLGDNGYGYTF.

This clonotype was seen at least ten times. The rearrangement links TRBV6-1 to TRBJ2-7; tentative D call: TRBD1 (6 bases). V lost 4 bases to trimming and J lost 2 bases, with 15 bases between them. The germline V gene has CDR1 MNHNS and CDR2 SASEGT. The CDR3 contains 15 residues. CDR3 loop: CASSVGQPHAYEQYF. CDR3 nucleotides: TGTGCCAGCAGTGTAGGACAGCCCCATGCCTACGAGCAGTACTTC.

In its sample, this clonotype was seen many times. Here the CDR3 DNA reads TGTGCCAGCCGGGGGATCCTAGCCAAAAACATTCAGTACTTC. This encodes CASRGILAKNIQYF. This chain connects TRBV18 to TRBJ2-4, with a weak D call TRBD2 (6 bases). The V gene's germline CDR1 is KGHSH and CDR2 LQKENI. CDR3 length equals 14 residues. Trimming shortened V by 8 bases and J by 0 bases, and 11 bases separated the two germline ends.

This clonotype was seen a handful of times. The gene calls are TRBV29-1 and TRBJ2-1, with 8 bases lining up with TRBD2. There are 14 residues in the CDR3. In germline, CDR1 is SQVTM, CDR2 ANQGSEA. V lost 6 bases to trimming and J lost 1 base; unmatched junction nucleotides: 5. The CDR3 protein is CSVTSGPSYNEQFF. The CDR3 DNA is TGCAGCGTAACTAGCGGCCCATCCTACAATGAGCAGTTCTTC.

This rearrangement joins TRBV24-1 to TRBJ2-1; D uncertain. Germline V gene data show CDR1 as KGHDR and CDR2 as SFDVKD. V lost 3 bases and J lost 4, with 9 bases in between. This CDR3 spans 14 amino acids. This CDR3 reads CATSDPGKYNEQFF. The CDR3 nucleotides read TGTGCCACCAGTGATCCTGGCAAGTACAATGAGCAGTTCTTC.

This clonotype appeared a few times. V and J are TRBV4-1 and TRBJ2-7; 10 bases match TRBD1. V lost 4 bases, J lost 7 bases, and 7 bases stayed unmatched. This CDR3 is 14 amino acids long. Germline V gene data show CDR1 as MGHRA and CDR2 as YSYEKL. CDR3 amino acids: CASSPRDRGEEQYF. DNA of the CDR3: TGCGCCAGCAGCCCGCGGGACAGGGGAGAAGAGCAGTACTTC.

This clonotype has ten or more counts. The chain employs TRBV13 and TRBJ2-7; no clear D. The CDR3 is made up of 14 amino acids. CDR1 is PRHDT and CDR2 is FYEKMQ in the germline V gene (reference sequence). The germline V and J ends were trimmed by 4 bases and 2 bases, with 12 bases remaining between them. The CDR3 sequence: CASSSGGRAYEQYF. The CDR3 DNA reads as TGTGCCAGCAGCTCCGGTGGACGGGCCTACGAGCAGTACTTC.

This clonotype was counted many times. The V call is TRBV28, the J call TRBJ1-4; no reliable D call. The ends were cut back, 6 bases at V and 3 bases at J, with 11 bases in the middle. This CDR3 has 14 residues. CDR1 and CDR2 from the germline V gene are MDHEN and SYDVKM. CDR3 amino acids: CASRFGLPNEKLFF. The CDR3 DNA reads TGTGCCAGCAGATTCGGGTTACCTAATGAAAAACTGTTTTTT. Full variable domain (rest looked up from reference TRBV28 and TRBJ1-4): DVKVTQSSRYLVKRTGEKVFLECVQDMDHENMFWYRQDPGLGLRLIYFSYDVKMKEKGDIPEGYSVSREKKERFSLILESASTNQTSMYLCASRFGLPNEKLFFGSGTQLSVL.

This clonotype was counted at least ten times. The chain links TRBV18 to TRBJ1-1, with TRBD1 as a possible D gene (5 bases). Looked up from germline, CDR1 is KGHSH and CDR2 is LQKENI. Between the trimmed V and J ends, which lost 1 base and 3 bases, there was a span of 12 bases. This CDR3 comprises 15 residues. The CDR3 loop is CASSPRGPKDTEAFF. The DNA of the CDR3 is TGTGCCAGCTCACCACGGGGCCCGAAGGACACTGAAGCTTTCTTT.